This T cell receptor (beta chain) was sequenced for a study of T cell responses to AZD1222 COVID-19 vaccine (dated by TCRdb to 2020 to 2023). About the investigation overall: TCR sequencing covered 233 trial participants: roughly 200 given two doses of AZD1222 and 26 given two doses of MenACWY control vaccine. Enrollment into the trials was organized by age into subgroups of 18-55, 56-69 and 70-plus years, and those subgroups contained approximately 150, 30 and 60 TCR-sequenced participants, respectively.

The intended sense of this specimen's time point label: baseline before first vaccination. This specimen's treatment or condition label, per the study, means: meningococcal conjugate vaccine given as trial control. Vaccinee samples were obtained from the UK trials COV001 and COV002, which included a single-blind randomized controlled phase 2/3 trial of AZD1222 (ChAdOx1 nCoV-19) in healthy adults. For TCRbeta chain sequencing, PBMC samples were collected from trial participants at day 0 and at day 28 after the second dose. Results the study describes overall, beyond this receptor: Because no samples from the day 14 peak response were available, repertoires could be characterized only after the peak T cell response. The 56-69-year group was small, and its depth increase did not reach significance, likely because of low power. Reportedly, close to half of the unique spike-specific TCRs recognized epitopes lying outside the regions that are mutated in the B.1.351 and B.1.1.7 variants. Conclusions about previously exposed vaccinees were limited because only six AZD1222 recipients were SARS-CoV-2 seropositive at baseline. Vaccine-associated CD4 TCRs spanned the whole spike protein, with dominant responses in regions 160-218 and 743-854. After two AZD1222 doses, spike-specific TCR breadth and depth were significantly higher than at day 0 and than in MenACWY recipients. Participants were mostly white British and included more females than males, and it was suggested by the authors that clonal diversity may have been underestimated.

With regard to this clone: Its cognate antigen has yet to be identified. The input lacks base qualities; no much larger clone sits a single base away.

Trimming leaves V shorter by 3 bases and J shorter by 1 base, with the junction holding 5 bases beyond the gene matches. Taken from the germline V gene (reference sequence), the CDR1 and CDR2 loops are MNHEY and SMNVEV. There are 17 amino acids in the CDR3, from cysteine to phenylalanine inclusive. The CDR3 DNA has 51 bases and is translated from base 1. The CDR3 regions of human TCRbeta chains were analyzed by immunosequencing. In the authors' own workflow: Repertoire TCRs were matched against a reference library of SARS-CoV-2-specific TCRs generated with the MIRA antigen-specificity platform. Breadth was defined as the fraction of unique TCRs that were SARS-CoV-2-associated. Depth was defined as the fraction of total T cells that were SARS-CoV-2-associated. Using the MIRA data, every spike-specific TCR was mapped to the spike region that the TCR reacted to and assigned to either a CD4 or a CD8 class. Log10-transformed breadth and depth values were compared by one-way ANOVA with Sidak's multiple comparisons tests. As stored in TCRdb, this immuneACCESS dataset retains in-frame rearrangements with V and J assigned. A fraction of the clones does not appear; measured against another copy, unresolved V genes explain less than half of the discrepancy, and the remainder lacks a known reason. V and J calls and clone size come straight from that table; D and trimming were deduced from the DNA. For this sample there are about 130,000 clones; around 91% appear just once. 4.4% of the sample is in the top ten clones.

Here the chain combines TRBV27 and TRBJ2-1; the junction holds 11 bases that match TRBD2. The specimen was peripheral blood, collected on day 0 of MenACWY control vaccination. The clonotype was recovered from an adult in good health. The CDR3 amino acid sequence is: CASSFYLAGGSYNEQFF. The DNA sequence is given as TGTGCCAGCAGTTTTTATCTAGCGGGGGGATCCTACAATGAGCAGTTCTTC.